This TCR beta chain was retrieved from a study of neurological immune-mediated disorders. The CDR3 has 12 residues. Germline-derived CDR1 and CDR2 are SGHDT and YYEEEE. V lost 4 bases and J 0 bases, leaving 2 bases between the germline ends. At least ten counts were recorded for this clonotype. Time point of the sample: longitudinal time-point 2. TCRdb used MiXCR to reprocess the 5' RACE reads, holding one entry per CDR3 protein. Of about 80,000 distinct CDR3 sequences listed, 5% to 6.5% are singletons. The sequencing input was PBMCs. This chain connects TRBV5-6 to TRBJ1-3; D unclear. The TCR comes from a woman aged 55 to 70 with multiple sclerosis. The CDR3 sequence: CASSLSGNTIYF. CDR3 nucleotides: TGTGCCAGCAGCCTCTCTGGAAACACCATATATTTT. The full variable domain, completed using reference TRBV5-6 and TRBJ1-3, is DAGVTQSPTHLIKTRGQQVTLRCSPKSGHDTVSWYQQALGQGPQFIFQYYEEEERQRGNFPDRFSGHQFPNYSSELNVNALLLGDSALYLCASSLSGNTIYFGEGSWLTVV.